These 27 T cell receptor beta chains were sequenced from one sample in a study of OX40 agonist ivuxolimab in advanced cancers. This table comes from immunoSEQ multiplex PCR, and its TCRdb copy is limited to in-frame clones, with some not included. The repertoire holds tens of thousands of clones, around four fifths seen once, with about 3.7% in the top ten. The sample here was CD4+ or CD8+ T cells sorted from blood, taken in a trial of the OX40 agonist ivuxolimab. These receptors were collected from an adult with an advanced solid tumor such as melanoma, head and neck, liver or kidney cancer.

The chain joins TRBV10-3 to TRBJ2-3; 12 nucleotides align to TRBD2. CDR3 length: 16 residues. Germline V gene lookup returns CDR1 ENHRY and CDR2 SYGVKD. Germline trimming cut 5 bases from V and 0 bases from J; bases unmatched to any gene: 3. DNA of the CDR3: TGTGCCATCAGTTCTGGACTAGCGGGAAGCACAGATACGCAGTATTTT. Translation: CAISSGLAGSTDTQYF.

The CDR3 DNA follows: TGTGCCAGTACCAAACCCGACCCCCAGGGGGCATTCCCCCTTGGGAATCAGCCCCAGCATTTT. Translating it yields CASTKPDPQGAFPLGNQPQHF. The chain is built from TRBV19 and TRBJ1-5, with TRBD1 matching 8 bases. Trimming at V came to 7 bases and at J to 4 bases, leaving 27 bases not matched to a gene. The CDR3 consists of 21 residues. Germline loops: CDR1 LNHDA, CDR2 SQIVND (reference sequence).

This clone was counted only a few times. This chain uses TRBV14 with TRBJ1-5; TRBD1 matches at 8 bases. With V trimmed by 10 bases and J by 0 bases, 17 bases remained unmatched. Germline values: CDR1 SGHDN, CDR2 FVKESK. This CDR3 has 18 residues. This CDR3 is CATLDAETGDNSNQPQHF. In DNA, the CDR3 is TGTGCCACCCTCGACGCCGAGACAGGGGACAATAGCAATCAGCCCCAGCATTTT.

The CDR3 sequence is CASSFPITGGSTEAFF. The CDR3 DNA follows: TGTGCCAGCAGTTTCCCAATTACAGGGGGCTCCACTGAAGCTTTCTTT. The chain employs TRBV28 and TRBJ1-1, with 9 bases that match TRBD1. The J segment lost 4 bases and the V segment lost 3 bases, leaving 9 bases of the junction unmatched. Germline V gene lookup returns CDR1 MDHEN and CDR2 SYDVKM. The CDR3 covers 16 residues.

This clone was seen just once. The rearrangement joins TRBV6-1 to TRBJ2-1; 13 bases line up with TRBD2. The CDR3 is 14 amino acids. Per the germline V gene, CDR1 is MNHNS and CDR2 is SASEGT. Losses at the gene ends were 6 bases for V and 10 bases for J; bases not matched to a gene: 6. CDR3 coding DNA: TGTGCCAGCAGGAGAGGACTAGCGGGAGAGGAGCAGTTCTTC. This codes for CASRRGLAGEEQFF.

V usage is TRBV9 and J usage is TRBJ2-5; TRBD2 is a possible D gene (5 bases). Germline CDR1 and CDR2: SGDLS and YYNGEE. V was shortened by 0 bases and J by 5 bases, with 14 bases between the two germline ends. The CDR3 contains 15 residues. CDR3 sequence (DNA): TGTGCCAGCAGCGTAGCTCCGGCCGGCGGGGAGACCCAGTACTTC. Protein sequence: CASSVAPAGGETQYF.

This sequence joins TRBV2 and TRBJ1-5; D gene ambiguous. Germline V gene lookup returns CDR1 SNHLY and CDR2 FYNNEI. The V and J ends lost 6 bases and 11 bases respectively, with 11 bases between them. The CDR3 runs to 11 residues. In DNA, the CDR3 is TGTGCCAGCAGGGTGGACGAAGCCCAGCATTTT. Its protein is CASRVDEAQHF.

The chain uses TRBV11-3 and TRBJ2-1, with 8 bases lining up with TRBD1. Germline CDR1 and CDR2: SGHNT and YENEEA. The CDR3 is made up of 15 amino acids. The J segment lost 9 bases and the V segment lost 5 bases, leaving 12 bases of the junction unmatched. DNA of the CDR3: TGTGCCAGCAGCCCCGATTGGACAGGGCGCGTTGAGCAGTTCTTC. It encodes CASSPDWTGRVEQFF.

The chain joins TRBV19 to TRBJ2-7; TRBD2 aligns across 8 bases. CDR3 size: 13 residues. Per the germline V gene, CDR1 is LNHDA and CDR2 is SQIVND (reference sequence). With 3 bases clipped from V and 5 bases from J, the junction kept 3 bases outside the gene matches. The DNA for the CDR3 is TGTGCCAGTAGTATCGGGCGGGAGGACGAGCAGTACTTC. It is translated as CASSIGREDEQYF.

This rearrangement joins TRBV6-5 to TRBJ2-7; the D gene could be TRBD1 or TRBD2 (5 bases each). Germline V gene data show CDR1 as MNHEY and CDR2 as SVGAGI. This CDR3 contains 14 residues. Trimming cost V 4 bases and J 6 bases, with 16 bases left between them. CDR3 sequence reads: CASSFSGAFGEQYF. CDR3 sequence (DNA): TGTGCCAGCAGTTTTTCCGGGGCTTTCGGCGAGCAGTACTTC.

This rearrangement joins TRBV30 to TRBJ2-2; TRBD1 is a possible D gene (5 bases). Germline V gives CDR1 GTSNPN, CDR2 SVGIG (reference sequence). Trimming removed 3 bases from V and 0 bases from J, with 8 bases in between. The CDR3 contains 14 residues. CDR3 DNA: TGTGCCTGGAGACCCAGGGCGAACACCGGGGAGCTGTTTTTT. Residues: CAWRPRANTGELFF.

The gene calls are TRBV19 and TRBJ2-1; D perhaps matches TRBD2 (5 bases). Looked up from germline, CDR1 is LNHDA and CDR2 is SQIVND (reference sequence). This CDR3 is built from 14 residues. Trimming pared 7 bases from V and 5 bases from J, leaving 15 bases between. The CDR3 sequence is CASKRRRFNNEQFF. The CDR3 DNA sequence: TGTGCCAGTAAAAGGCGGAGGTTTAACAATGAGCAGTTCTTC.

CDR3 coding DNA: TGTGCCAGCTCATTCGACAGCGTCTCCTACGAGCAGTACTTC. Amino acids: CASSFDSVSYEQYF. The chain combines TRBV18 with TRBJ2-7; tentatively, D is TRBD1 (5 bases). The V end was cut by 5 bases, the J end by 0 bases, with 11 bases between. Germline CDR1 and CDR2: KGHSH and LQKENI. CDR3 length equals 14 residues. The whole variable domain, filled in from reference TRBV18 and TRBJ2-7, reads NAGVMQNPRHLVRRRGQEARLRCSPMKGHSHVYWYRQLPEEGLKFMVYLQKENIIDESGMPKERFSAEFPKEGPSILRIQQVVRGDSAAYFCASSFDSVSYEQYFGPGTRLTVT.

V is TRBV4-1 and J is TRBJ1-2; the D gene is possibly TRBD1 (5 bases). Trimming cost V 5 bases and J 4 bases, with 17 bases left between them. This CDR3 contains 15 residues. The germline gives CDR1 MGHRA, CDR2 YSYEKL. CDR3 sequence: CASSVTLQATYGYTF. The CDR3, as DNA: TGCGCCAGCAGCGTCACGTTACAGGCGACCTATGGCTACACCTTC.

J is TRBJ2-7 and V is TRBV5-1; 10 bases are shared with TRBD2. The V and J ends lost 5 bases and 3 bases, in that order; junction bases with no gene match: 11. Germline V gene sequence: CDR1 SGHRS, CDR2 YFSETQ. This CDR3 is 16 amino acids long. This CDR3 reads CASSQPTSGRYYEQYF. The DNA for the CDR3 is TGCGCCAGCAGTCAACCGACTAGCGGGCGATACTACGAGCAGTACTTC.

This clone was detected only a few times. The V gene is TRBV9, the J gene TRBJ1-2; TRBD1 agrees at 8 bases. The CDR3 consists of 15 residues. V dropped 0 bases and J dropped 4; count of bases not matched to a gene: 5. Per the germline V gene, CDR1 is SGDLS and CDR2 is YYNGEE. CDR3 coding DNA: TGTGCCAGCAGCGTAGGGCAGGGGGCCGGCTATGGCTACACCTTC. Its protein product is CASSVGQGAGYGYTF.

The V call is TRBV7-2, the J call TRBJ2-3, with D perhaps TRBD2 (5 bases). The CDR3 spans 16 residues. V gave up 1 base and J gave up 11 bases, with 22 bases separating them. CDR1 is SGHTA and CDR2 is FQGNSA in the germline V gene. The CDR3 DNA follows: TGTGCCAGCAGCTTAGTTGATCGCTCCCAACGAGAGGGGCAGTATTTT. It yields the protein CASSLVDRSQREGQYF.

About this clone itself: The junction does not match germline at one end; this may be a read error. The CDR3 DNA reads TGTGCCAGCAGCTTAGAACGAGACTTCAACTACCAGCAGTACTTC. Its protein is CASSLERDFNYQQYF. The V gene is TRBV7-6, the J gene TRBJ2-7; the D is unclear. This CDR3 has 15 residues. Per the germline V gene, CDR1 is SGHVS and CDR2 is FNYEAQ.

J is TRBJ1-1 and V is TRBV7-8; D perhaps matches TRBD1 (6 bases). V gave up 2 bases and J gave up 1 base, with 11 bases separating them. The CDR3 has 15 residues. In germline, CDR1 is SGHVS, CDR2 FQNEAQ. CDR3 residues: CASSLWDTTNTEAFF. The CDR3 bases are TGTGCCAGCAGCTTATGGGACACCACGAACACTGAAGCTTTCTTT.

This chain connects TRBV7-9 to TRBJ2-7; 9 nucleotides line up with TRBD1. Germline V gives CDR1 SEHNR, CDR2 FQNEAQ (reference sequence). Unmatched junction bases numbered 7, after V lost 5 bases and J lost 2 bases. The CDR3 covers 15 residues. The CDR3 sequence: CASSPGQGKTYEQYF. The CDR3 nucleotides read TGTGCCAGCAGCCCGGGACAGGGAAAAACCTACGAGCAGTACTTC.

The chain combines TRBV27 with TRBJ2-5; D may be TRBD1 (6 bases). The J call may be wrong; the DNA end is better matched by TRBJ2-7. Looked up from germline, CDR1 is MNHEY and CDR2 is SMNVEV (reference sequence). CDR3 length: 13 amino acids. The CDR3 loop is CASIGPGVREQYF. The CDR3 nucleotides read TGTGCCAGCATCGGGCCAGGGGTACGCGAGCAGTACTTC.

This chain links TRBV9 with TRBJ2-6; D ambiguous. Germline lookup yields CDR1 SGDLS and CDR2 YYNGEE. Between the trimmed V and J ends, which lost 3 bases and 3 bases, there was a span of 10 bases. The CDR3 is 15 amino acids. This CDR3 is CASSGLGGGANVLTF. In nucleotides, the CDR3 is TGTGCCAGCAGCGGCCTAGGCGGTGGGGCCAACGTCCTGACTTTC.

The rearrangement links TRBV7-2 to TRBJ2-3, with D perhaps given as TRBD1 or TRBD2 (5 bases each). V dropped 5 bases and J dropped 12 bases, with 21 bases sitting between them. CDR1 is SGHTA and CDR2 is FQGNSA in the germline V gene. The CDR3 spans 14 residues. DNA for the CDR3: TGTGCCAGCAGCCGACCCCCCCGGGACGGAATACAGTATTTT. Translation: CASSRPPRDGIQYF. The full variable domain, with the rest looked up from reference TRBV7-2 and TRBJ2-3, is GAGVSQSPSNKVTEKGKDVELRCDPISGHTALYWYRQSLGQGLEFLIYFQGNSAPDKSGLPSDRFSAERTGGSVSTLTIQRTQQEDSAVYLCASSRPPRDGIQYFGPGTRLTVL.

This sequence joins TRBV18 and TRBJ2-7; 8 bases match TRBD1. Germline CDR1 and CDR2: KGHSH and LQKENI. The CDR3 runs 16 residues. The J segment lost 1 base and the V segment lost 3 bases, leaving 8 bases of the junction unmatched. The CDR3 spells CASSPLTGVNSYEQYF. The CDR3 nucleotides read TGTGCCAGCTCACCCCTGACAGGGGTAAATTCCTACGAGCAGTACTTC.

The rearrangement links TRBV7-2 to TRBJ2-2; D is undetermined. V lost 4 bases and J lost 4, with 10 bases in between. The germline V gene has CDR1 SGHTA and CDR2 FQGNSA. CDR3 length: 14 amino acids. CDR3 nucleotide sequence: TGTGCCAGCAGCTCCCTCGTGTTCACCGGGGAGCTGTTTTTT. Protein: CASSSLVFTGELFF.

The rearrangement joins TRBV27 to TRBJ2-5; tentative D call: TRBD2 (7 bases). V was pared by 1 base and J by 4 bases, with 13 bases between. Germline V gene lookup returns CDR1 MNHEY and CDR2 SMNVEV (reference sequence). There are 15 residues in the CDR3. The CDR3 DNA reads as TGTGCCAGCAGTTTATTAGGCGGGGGCCGAGAGACCCAGTACTTC. This gives the protein CASSLLGGGRETQYF.

This clone was seen only a few times. The J gene is TRBJ2-7, the V gene TRBV5-6; D tentatively fits TRBD1 or TRBD2 (5 bases each). The CDR3 sequence is 14 residues long. V was pared by 0 bases and J by 3 bases, with 10 bases between. Germline V gene lookup returns CDR1 SGHDT and CDR2 YYEEEE. The CDR3 reads CASSLGEGFYEQYF. The CDR3 bases are TGTGCCAGCAGCTTGGGTGAGGGGTTCTACGAGCAGTACTTC. Full variable domain (missing parts from reference TRBV5-6 and TRBJ2-7): DAGVTQSPTHLIKTRGQQVTLRCSPKSGHDTVSWYQQALGQGPQFIFQYYEEEERQRGNFPDRFSGHQFPNYSSELNVNALLLGDSALYLCASSLGEGFYEQYFGPGTRLTVT.